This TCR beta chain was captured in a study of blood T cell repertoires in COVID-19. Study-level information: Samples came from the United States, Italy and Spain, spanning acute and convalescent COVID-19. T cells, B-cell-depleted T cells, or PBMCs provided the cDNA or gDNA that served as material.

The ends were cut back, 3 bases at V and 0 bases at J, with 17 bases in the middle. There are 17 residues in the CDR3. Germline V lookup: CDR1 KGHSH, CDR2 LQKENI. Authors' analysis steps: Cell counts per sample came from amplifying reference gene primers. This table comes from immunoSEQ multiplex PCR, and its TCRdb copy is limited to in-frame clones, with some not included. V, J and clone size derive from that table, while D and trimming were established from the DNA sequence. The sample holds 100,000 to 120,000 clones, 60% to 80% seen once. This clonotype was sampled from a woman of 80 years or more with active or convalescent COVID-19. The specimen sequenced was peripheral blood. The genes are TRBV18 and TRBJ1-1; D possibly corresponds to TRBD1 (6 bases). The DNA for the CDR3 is TGTGCCAGCTCACCTCGCGGACAGATGTTGATGAACACTGAAGCTTTCTTT. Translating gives CASSPRGQMLMNTEAFF.